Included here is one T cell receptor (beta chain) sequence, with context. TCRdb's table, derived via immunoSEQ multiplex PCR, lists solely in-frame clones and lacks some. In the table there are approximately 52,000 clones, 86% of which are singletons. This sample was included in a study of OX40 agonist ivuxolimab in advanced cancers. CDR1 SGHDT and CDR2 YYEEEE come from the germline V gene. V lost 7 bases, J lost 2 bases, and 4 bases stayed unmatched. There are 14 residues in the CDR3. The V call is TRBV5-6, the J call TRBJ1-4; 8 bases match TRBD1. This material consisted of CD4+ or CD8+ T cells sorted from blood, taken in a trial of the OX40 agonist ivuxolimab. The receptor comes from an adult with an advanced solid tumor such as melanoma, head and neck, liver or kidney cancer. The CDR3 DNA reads TGTGCCAGCGGTGACAGGGGTACTAATGAAAAACTGTTTTTT. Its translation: CASGDRGTNEKLFF.